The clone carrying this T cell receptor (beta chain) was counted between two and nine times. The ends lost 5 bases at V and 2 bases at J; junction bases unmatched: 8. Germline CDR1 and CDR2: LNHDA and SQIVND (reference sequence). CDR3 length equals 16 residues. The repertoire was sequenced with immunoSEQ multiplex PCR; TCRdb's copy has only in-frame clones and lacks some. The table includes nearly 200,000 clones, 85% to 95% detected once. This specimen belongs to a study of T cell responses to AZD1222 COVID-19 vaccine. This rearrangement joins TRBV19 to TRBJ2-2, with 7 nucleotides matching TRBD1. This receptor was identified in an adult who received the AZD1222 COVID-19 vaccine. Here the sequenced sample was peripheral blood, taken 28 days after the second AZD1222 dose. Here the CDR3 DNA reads TGTGCCAGTAGTCTGGGGGACAGCCTAAACACCGGGGAGCTGTTTTTT. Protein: CASSLGDSLNTGELFF.